This T cell receptor (beta chain) was recovered during a study of control samples from healthy donors and cancer patients (dated by TCRdb to 2018 to 2021). The library was prepared using the immunoSEQ multiplex PCR assay. TCRdb obtained this table from immuneACCESS and retained in-frame rearrangements with V and J assigned. These tables miss some clones; where compared with another copy, unresolved V genes account for less than half of the shortfall, and the remainder is unexplained. The sample table holds about 160,000 clones, of which roughly 90% were seen once. The ten largest clones capture more than 10% of the sample. As regards this clone: The clone's antigen remains unknown. No much larger clone exists at a distance of one base, and base qualities are not known.

The CDR1 and CDR2 encoded by the germline V gene are ENHRY and SYGVKD. CDR3 length: 13 amino acids, cysteine to phenylalanine. Just the 39-base CDR3 DNA is kept, in frame starting at base 1. A distance of 8 bases separates the germline ends of V and J, which lose 6 bases and 0 bases respectively. The sample consisted of blood. The receptor chain draws on TRBV10-3 and TRBJ1-1; the D gene cannot be resolved reliably. This receptor was taken from a man younger than 45 in good health. CDR3 protein: CAIRGRLNTEAFF. The DNA is TGTGCCATCAGAGGACGGTTGAACACTGAAGCTTTCTTT.